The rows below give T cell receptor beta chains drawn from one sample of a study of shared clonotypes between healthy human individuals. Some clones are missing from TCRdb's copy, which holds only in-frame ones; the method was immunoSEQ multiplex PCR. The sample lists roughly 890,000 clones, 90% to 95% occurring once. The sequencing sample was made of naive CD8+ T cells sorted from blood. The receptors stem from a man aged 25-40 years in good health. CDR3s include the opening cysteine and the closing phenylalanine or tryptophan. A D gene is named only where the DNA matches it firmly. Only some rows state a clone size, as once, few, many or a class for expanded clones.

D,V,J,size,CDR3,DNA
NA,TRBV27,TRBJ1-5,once,CASSLGLSNQPQHF,TGTGCCAGCAGTTTGGGTCTGTCTAATCAGCCCCAGCATTTT
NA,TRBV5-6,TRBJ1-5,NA,CASSTLNNQPQHF,TGTGCCAGCAGCACACTAAACAATCAGCCCCAGCATTTT
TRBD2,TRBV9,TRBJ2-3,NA,CASSSRTSGRDTQYF,TGTGCCAGCAGCTCTAGGACTAGCGGGAGAGATACGCAGTATTTT
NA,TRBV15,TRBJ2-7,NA,CATSRDLAAYEQYF,TGTGCCACCAGCAGAGATCTGGCGGCCTACGAGCAGTACTTC
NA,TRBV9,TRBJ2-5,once,CASSGEAQYF,TGTGCCAGCAGTGGGGAGGCCCAGTACTTC
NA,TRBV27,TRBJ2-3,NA,CASSYSRTDTQYF,TGTGCCAGCAGTTACTCCCGGACAGATACGCAGTATTTT
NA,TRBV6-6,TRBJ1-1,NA,CASSQGYGNTEAFF,TGTGCCAGCAGCCAGGGGTACGGGAACACTGAAGCTTTCTTT
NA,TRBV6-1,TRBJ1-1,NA,CASSEVWTEAFF,TGTGCCAGCAGTGAGGTGTGGACTGAAGCTTTCTTT
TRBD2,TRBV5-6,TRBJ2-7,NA,CASSLLSGMSYEQYF,TGTGCCAGCAGCTTGCTTAGCGGGATGTCCTACGAGCAGTACTTC
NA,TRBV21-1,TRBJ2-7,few,CASLTGSYEQYF,TGTGCCAGCCTGACAGGGAGCTACGAGCAGTACTTC
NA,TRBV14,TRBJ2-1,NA,CASSQVLSWGQFF,TGTGCCAGCAGCCAGGTTCTTAGCTGGGGGCAGTTCTTC
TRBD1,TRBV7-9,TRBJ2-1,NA,CASSLVIRTGANEQFF,TGTGCCAGCAGCTTAGTAATAAGGACAGGGGCCAATGAGCAGTTCTTC
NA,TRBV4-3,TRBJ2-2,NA,CASSWSGHNTGELFF,TGCGCCAGCAGCTGGTCGGGGCATAACACCGGGGAGCTGTTTTTT
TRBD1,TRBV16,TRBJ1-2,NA,CASSLSLGTAYGYTF,TGTGCCAGCAGCCTCAGCCTCGGGACAGCTTATGGCTACACCTTC
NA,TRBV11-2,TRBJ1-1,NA,CASGAVEAFF,TGTGCCAGCGGGGCGGTTGAAGCTTTCTTT
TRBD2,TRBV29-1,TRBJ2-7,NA,CSVEVEGTSGRVYEQYF,TGCAGCGTTGAAGTTGAGGGGACTAGCGGGAGGGTCTACGAGCAGTACTTC
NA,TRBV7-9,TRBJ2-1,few,CASSLSTGQSSYNEQFF,TGTGCCAGCAGCCTCTCGACAGGTCAGAGCTCCTACAATGAGCAGTTCTTC
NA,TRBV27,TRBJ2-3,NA,CASSFPGDPDTQYF,TGTGCCAGCAGTTTTCCAGGGGATCCAGATACGCAGTATTTT
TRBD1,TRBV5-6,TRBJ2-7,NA,CASRRQGAINEQYF,TGTGCCAGCAGGAGACAGGGGGCGATCAACGAGCAGTACTTC
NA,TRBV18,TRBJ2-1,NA,CASSPEASGSSYNEQFF,TGTGCCAGCTCACCAGAGGCCAGCGGTAGCTCCTACAATGAGCAGTTCTTC
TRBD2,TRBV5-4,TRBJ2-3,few,CASSLGTSGIDTQYF,TGTGCCAGCAGCCTCGGGACTAGCGGTATAGATACGCAGTATTTT
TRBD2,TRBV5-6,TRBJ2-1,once,CASIPSGSGYNEQFF,TGTGCCAGCATTCCGAGCGGGAGTGGGTACAATGAGCAGTTCTTC
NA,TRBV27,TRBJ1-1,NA,CASSFGGLNTEAFF,TGTGCCAGCAGTTTCGGAGGGCTGAACACTGAAGCTTTCTTT
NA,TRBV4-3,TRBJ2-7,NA,CASSQDILDYEQYF,TGCGCCAGCAGCCAAGATATACTCGACTACGAGCAGTACTTC
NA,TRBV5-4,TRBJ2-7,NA,CASSSTGYEQYF,TGTGCCAGCAGCTCAACAGGCTACGAGCAGTACTTC
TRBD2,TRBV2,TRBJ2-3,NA,CASSPAGAGTDTQYF,TGTGCCAGCAGCCCGGCGGGAGCTGGCACAGATACGCAGTATTTT
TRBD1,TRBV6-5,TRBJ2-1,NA,CASRTGRNEQFF,TGTGCCAGCAGGACAGGGCGGAATGAGCAGTTCTTC
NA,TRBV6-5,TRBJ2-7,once,CASSRTRASSYEQYF,TGTGCCAGCAGTCGAACACGCGCGAGCTCCTACGAGCAGTACTTC
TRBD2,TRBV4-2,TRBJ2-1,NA,CASSLGLAGHNEQFF,TGTGCCAGCAGCCTGGGACTAGCGGGCCACAATGAGCAGTTCTTC
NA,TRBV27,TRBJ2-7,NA,CASSPRPTSPDYEQYF,TGTGCCAGCAGTCCTAGACCTACTAGCCCGGACTACGAGCAGTACTTC
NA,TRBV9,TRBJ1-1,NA,CASSRTTEAFF,TGTGCCAGCAGCCGGACAACAGAAGCTTTCTTT
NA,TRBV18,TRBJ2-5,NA,CASSPERMWETQYF,TGTGCCAGCTCACCAGAACGGATGTGGGAGACCCAGTACTTC
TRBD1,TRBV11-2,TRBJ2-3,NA,CASSSGQGADTQYF,TGTGCCAGCAGCTCCGGACAGGGAGCAGATACGCAGTATTTT
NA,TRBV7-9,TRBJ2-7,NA,CASSLGGDASYEQYF,TGTGCCAGCAGCTTAGGGGGGGATGCCTCCTACGAGCAGTACTTC
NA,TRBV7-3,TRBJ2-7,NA,CASSPRWPYEQYF,TGTGCCAGCAGCCCAAGGTGGCCCTACGAGCAGTACTTC
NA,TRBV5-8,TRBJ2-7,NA,CASRGFVSGDEQYF,TGTGCCAGCAGGGGGTTTGTCTCAGGGGACGAGCAGTACTTC
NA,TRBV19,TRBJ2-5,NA,CGSRGEETQYF,TGTGGATCAAGGGGCGAAGAGACCCAGTACTTC
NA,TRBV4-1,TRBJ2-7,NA,CASSHSGVEQYF,TGCGCCAGCAGCCACTCAGGGGTCGAGCAGTACTTC
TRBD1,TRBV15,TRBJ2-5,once,CATSRIIGRGPKTQYF,TGTGCCACCAGCAGGATCATCGGCAGGGGGCCTAAGACCCAGTACTTC
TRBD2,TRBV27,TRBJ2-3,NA,CASGFGAGDTDTQYF,TGTGCCAGCGGCTTTGGAGCGGGGGACACAGATACGCAGTATTTT
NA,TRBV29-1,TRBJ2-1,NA,CSVSGLVINEQFF,TGCAGCGTGTCAGGGCTGGTAATCAATGAGCAGTTCTTC
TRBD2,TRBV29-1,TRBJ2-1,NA,CSASLADYNEQFF,TGCAGCGCCTCTCTAGCGGACTACAATGAGCAGTTCTTC
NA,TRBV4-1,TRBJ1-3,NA,CASSQDLSSSGNTIYF,TGCGCCAGCAGCCAAGATCTTAGCAGCTCTGGAAACACCATATATTTT
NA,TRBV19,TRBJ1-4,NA,CASNSPTEKLFF,TGTGCCAGTAATTCACCGACCGAAAAACTGTTTTTT
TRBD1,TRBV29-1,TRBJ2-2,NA,CSVPDRGDEPRNTGELFF,TGCAGCGTACCCGACAGGGGAGATGAGCCCCGGAACACCGGGGAGCTGTTTTTT
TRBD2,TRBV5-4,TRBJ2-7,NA,CASSFAGGAYEQYF,TGTGCCAGCAGCTTTGCGGGAGGGGCCTACGAGCAGTACTTC
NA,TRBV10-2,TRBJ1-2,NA,CASSAITGMVGYTF,TGCGCCAGCAGTGCCATTACAGGGATGGTTGGCTACACCTTC
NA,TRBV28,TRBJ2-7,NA,CASSLNVPGYEQYF,TGTGCCAGCAGTTTAAATGTTCCTGGCTACGAGCAGTACTTC